This passage covers 17 T cell receptor beta chains from one sample sequenced in a study of cytomegalovirus exposure and HLA in healthy donors. Primers included in the PCR were 60 Vbeta and 13 Jbeta primers. Sequenced by immunoSEQ multiplex PCR; TCRdb stores in-frame clones only, minus some. The data show 150,000 to 200,000 clones, with approximately 86% seen just once and approximately 1.5% held by the top ten. The sequencing sample was made of PBMCs. These receptor sequences come from a woman aged 18-29 years in good health and CMV-seronegative.

The V gene is TRBV18, the J gene TRBJ1-1; TRBD1 is a possible D gene (6 bases). Germline V gene data show CDR1 as KGHSH and CDR2 as LQKENI. Trimming took 2 bases from V and 1 from J, leaving 14 bases between them. The CDR3 extends over 16 amino acids. CDR3 sequence reads: CASSPAGGVGNTEAFF. In DNA form, the CDR3 reads TGTGCCAGCTCACCAGCGGGGGGCGTTGGGAACACTGAAGCTTTCTTT. The entire variable domain, with the rest obtained from reference TRBV18 and TRBJ1-1, is as follows: NAGVMQNPRHLVRRRGQEARLRCSPMKGHSHVYWYRQLPEEGLKFMVYLQKENIIDESGMPKERFSAEFPKEGPSILRIQQVVRGDSAAYFCASSPAGGVGNTEAFFGQGTRLTVV.

This clone was detected only a few times. The chain has TRBV27 and TRBJ2-7; 8 bases are shared with TRBD1. The length of the CDR3 is 15 residues. Germline CDR1 is MNHEY and CDR2 is SMNVEV (reference sequence). V was pared by 6 bases and J by 0 bases, with 7 bases of the junction left unmatched. CDR3 loop: CASRSGGASSYEQYF. The CDR3 nucleotides are TGTGCCAGCAGGTCAGGGGGCGCGAGCTCCTACGAGCAGTACTTC.

The chain carries TRBV6-5 and TRBJ1-3, with a weak D call TRBD1 (5 bases). Germline V CDR1 and CDR2: MNHEY, SVGAGI. The CDR3 sequence is 16 residues long. Trimming pared 0 bases from V and 0 bases from J, leaving 9 bases between. CDR3 sequence: CASSYSRQTSGNTIYF. DNA for the CDR3: TGTGCCAGCAGTTACTCGAGACAGACCTCTGGAAACACCATATATTTT.

This rearrangement joins TRBV2 to TRBJ1-4; 10 bases align to TRBD1. This CDR3 comprises 18 residues. V lost 7 bases, J lost 0 bases, and 11 bases stayed unmatched. Germline values: CDR1 SNHLY, CDR2 FYNNEI. The CDR3 DNA reads as TGTGCCAGCACGTCCGGGACAGGGGATCTGGCAACTAATGAAAAACTGTTTTTT. Translating it yields CASTSGTGDLATNEKLFF.

The chain employs TRBV4-2 and TRBJ1-2; 9 bases align to TRBD1. Germline CDR1 and CDR2: LGHNA and YNFKEQ. This CDR3 has 15 residues. J lost 4 bases, V lost 1 base, and 4 bases had no gene match. CDR3 in amino acids: CASSQVPTGGYGYTF. DNA of the CDR3: TGTGCCAGCAGCCAAGTCCCGACAGGGGGCTATGGCTACACCTTC.

The table lists this clone with a few counts. The chain has TRBV5-4 and TRBJ1-5; D not certain. CDR3 length equals 13 residues. Germline V lookup: CDR1 SGHNT, CDR2 YYREEE (reference sequence). Trimming took off 4 bases at V and 2 bases at J, with 7 bases between the two ends. The CDR3 DNA is TGTGCCAGCAGCCAGGATGGCAATCAGCCCCAGCATTTT. Amino acid sequence: CASSQDGNQPQHF.

The rearrangement links TRBV9 to TRBJ2-7; D not certain. Trimming left V 0 bases short and J 0 bases short, with 4 bases between. This CDR3 is built from 13 residues. CDR1 is SGDLS, CDR2 YYNGEE, per germline. The CDR3 is CASSVDGSYEQYF. The CDR3 bases are TGTGCCAGCAGCGTAGACGGCTCCTACGAGCAGTACTTC.

V is TRBV7-9 and J is TRBJ1-1; no clear D gene. CDR1 SEHNR and CDR2 FQNEAQ come from the germline V gene (reference sequence). The CDR3 covers 13 residues. Trimming pared 1 base from V and 1 base from J, leaving 4 bases between. The CDR3 protein is CASSLEQNTEAFF. CDR3 nucleotide sequence: TGTGCCAGCAGCTTAGAACAGAACACTGAAGCTTTCTTT.

This clone was detected a few times. V usage is TRBV7-9 and J usage is TRBJ2-3, with D tentatively TRBD1 (5 bases). Trimming shortened V by 4 bases and J by 5 bases, and 13 bases separated the two germline ends. Germline V gene lookup returns CDR1 SEHNR and CDR2 FQNEAQ (reference sequence). This CDR3 is 14 amino acids long. CDR3 sequence (DNA): TGTGCCAGCAGCTCTCCGGATAGGGGAGATACGCAGTATTTT. Translating it yields CASSSPDRGDTQYF. The complete variable domain, with remaining parts taken from reference TRBV7-9 and TRBJ2-3, reads DTGVSQNPRHKITKRGQNVTFRCDPISEHNRLYWYRQTLGQGPEFLTYFQNEAQLEKSRLLSDRFSAERPKGSFSTLEIQRTEQGDSAMYLCASSSPDRGDTQYFGPGTRLTVL.

The rearrangement links TRBV6-1 to TRBJ1-1; tentatively, D is TRBD1 (5 bases). The CDR3 is made up of 15 amino acids. CDR1 is MNHNS and CDR2 is SASEGT in the germline V gene. V lost 5 bases to trimming and J lost 1 base, with 14 bases between them. CDR3 DNA sequence: TGTGCCAGCAGTTCCCGCCGGGGGGGGAACACTGAAGCTTTCTTT. Amino acids: CASSSRRGGNTEAFF.

The chain employs TRBV4-1 and TRBJ2-1; 8 bases line up with TRBD2. The CDR3 is made up of 13 amino acids. Germline CDR1 is MGHRA and CDR2 is YSYEKL. The J segment lost 9 bases and the V segment lost 5 bases, leaving 6 bases of the junction unmatched. This chain's CDR3 is CASSVAGSSEQFF. The CDR3 nucleotides read TGCGCCAGCAGCGTAGCGGGGTCCAGTGAGCAGTTCTTC.

The chain is built from TRBV2 and TRBJ2-3, with D unresolved. V shed 6 bases and J shed 0 bases, with 10 bases lying between them. Germline CDR1 reads SNHLY; CDR2 reads FYNNEI. This CDR3 is built from 14 residues. The CDR3 sequence: CASSGAASTDTQYF. CDR3 sequence (DNA): TGTGCCAGCAGCGGCGCGGCTAGCACAGATACGCAGTATTTT.

The chain carries TRBV5-6 and TRBJ2-7; possible D gene TRBD2, 6 bases. V shed 2 bases and J shed 5 bases, with 11 bases lying between them. The length of the CDR3 is 13 residues. Germline loops: CDR1 SGHDT, CDR2 YYEEEE. CDR3 DNA sequence: TGTGCCAGCAGCTTCGCGGGGAGGCACGAGCAGTACTTC. As protein: CASSFAGRHEQYF.

The genes are TRBV5-6 and TRBJ1-1, with 9 positions matching TRBD1. CDR3 length equals 15 residues. With 4 bases clipped from V and 0 bases from J, the junction kept 4 bases outside the gene matches. CDR1 and CDR2 (germline): SGHDT, YYEEEE. CDR3 coding DNA: TGTGCCAGCAGCCGGGGGACAGGGATGAACACTGAAGCTTTCTTT. The encoded protein is CASSRGTGMNTEAFF.

This chain connects TRBV7-8 to TRBJ2-7; maybe TRBD2 (7 bases). The CDR3 covers 15 residues. The germline V gene has CDR1 SGHVS and CDR2 FQNEAQ. Trimming removed 5 bases at V and 2 bases at J, with 16 bases between. The DNA of the CDR3 is TGTGCCAGCAGCGAGACCGACGGGGGGCCCTACGAGCAGTACTTC. Protein sequence: CASSETDGGPYEQYF.

The chain joins TRBV19 to TRBJ1-5; TRBD1 might be the D (6 bases). The ends were cut back, 4 bases at V and 3 bases at J, with 13 bases in the middle. Germline lookup yields CDR1 LNHDA and CDR2 SQIVND (reference sequence). This CDR3 contains 15 residues. CDR3 in amino acids: CASSKGGIHNQPQHF. CDR3 nucleotides: TGTGCCAGTAGTAAGGGGGGGATTCACAATCAGCCCCAGCATTTT.

The V and J genes are TRBV6-5 and TRBJ2-7; the match to TRBD2 covers 15 bases. Germline values: CDR1 MNHEY, CDR2 SVGAGI. Losses at the gene ends were 11 bases for V and 4 bases for J; bases not matched to a gene: 6. This CDR3 is 14 amino acids long. The chain's CDR3 is CACQGLAGGYEQYF. CDR3 nucleotide sequence: TGTGCCTGCCAGGGACTAGCGGGAGGTTACGAGCAGTACTTC.